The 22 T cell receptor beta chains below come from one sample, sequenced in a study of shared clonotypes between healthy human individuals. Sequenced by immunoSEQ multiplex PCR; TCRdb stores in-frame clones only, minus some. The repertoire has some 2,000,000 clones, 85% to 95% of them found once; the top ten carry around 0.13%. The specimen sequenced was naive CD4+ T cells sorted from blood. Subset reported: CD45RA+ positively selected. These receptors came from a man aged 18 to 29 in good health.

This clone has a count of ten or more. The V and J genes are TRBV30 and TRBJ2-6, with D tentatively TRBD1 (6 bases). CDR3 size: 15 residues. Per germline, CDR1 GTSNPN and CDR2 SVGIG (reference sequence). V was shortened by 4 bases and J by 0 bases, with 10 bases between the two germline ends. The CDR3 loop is CAWKTGGSGANVLTF. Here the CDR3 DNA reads TGTGCCTGGAAGACAGGAGGCTCTGGGGCCAACGTCCTGACTTTC.

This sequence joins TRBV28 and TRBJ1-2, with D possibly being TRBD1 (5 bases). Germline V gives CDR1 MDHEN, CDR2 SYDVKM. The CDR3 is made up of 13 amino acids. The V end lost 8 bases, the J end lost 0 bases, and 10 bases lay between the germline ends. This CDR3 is CASGGRANYGYTF. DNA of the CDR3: TGTGCCAGCGGCGGCAGGGCTAACTATGGCTACACCTTC.

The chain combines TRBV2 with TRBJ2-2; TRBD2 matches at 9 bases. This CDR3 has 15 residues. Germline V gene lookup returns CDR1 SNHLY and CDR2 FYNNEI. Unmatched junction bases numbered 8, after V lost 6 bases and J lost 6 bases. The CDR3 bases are TGTGCCAGCAGCGGAGCGGGGGGACCCTCCGGGGAGCTGTTTTTT. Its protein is CASSGAGGPSGELFF.

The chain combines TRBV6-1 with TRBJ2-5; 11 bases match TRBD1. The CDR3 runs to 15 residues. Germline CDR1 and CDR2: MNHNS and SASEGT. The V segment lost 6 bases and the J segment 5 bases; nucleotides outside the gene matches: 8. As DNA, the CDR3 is TGTGCCAGCAGACTGGACAGGGGGCATCAGGAGACCCAGTACTTC. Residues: CASRLDRGHQETQYF.

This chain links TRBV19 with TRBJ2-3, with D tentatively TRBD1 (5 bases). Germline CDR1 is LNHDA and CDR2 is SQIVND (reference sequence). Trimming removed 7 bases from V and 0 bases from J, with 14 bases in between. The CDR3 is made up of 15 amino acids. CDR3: CASTTKGQSTDTQYF. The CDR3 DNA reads TGTGCCAGTACCACGAAGGGGCAGAGCACAGATACGCAGTATTTT.

The CDR3 loop is CAISNRGGETQYF. In nucleotides, the CDR3 is TGTGCCATCAGTAACAGGGGAGGGGAGACCCAGTACTTC. The rearrangement joins TRBV10-3 to TRBJ2-5; D could derive from TRBD1 or TRBD2 (7 bases each). This CDR3 is 13 amino acids long. Trimming pared 5 bases from V and 5 bases from J, leaving 12 bases between. Per germline, CDR1 ENHRY and CDR2 SYGVKD.

The CDR3 coding sequence is TGTGCCTGGAGTGCGAAGGGGCCAACTAATGAAAAACTGTTTTTT. Encoded protein: CAWSAKGPTNEKLFF. The rearrangement uses TRBV30 and TRBJ1-4; TRBD1 might be the D (5 bases). Germline CDR1 is GTSNPN and CDR2 is SVGIG (reference sequence). V was pared by 1 base and J by 0 bases, with 9 bases between. There are 15 residues in the CDR3.

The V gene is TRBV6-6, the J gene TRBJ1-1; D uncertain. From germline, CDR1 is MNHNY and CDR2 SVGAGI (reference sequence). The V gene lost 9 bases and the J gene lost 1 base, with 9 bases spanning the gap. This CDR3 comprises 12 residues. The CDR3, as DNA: TGTGCCAGTGGGGTGGGGAACACTGAAGCTTTCTTT. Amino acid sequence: CASGVGNTEAFF.

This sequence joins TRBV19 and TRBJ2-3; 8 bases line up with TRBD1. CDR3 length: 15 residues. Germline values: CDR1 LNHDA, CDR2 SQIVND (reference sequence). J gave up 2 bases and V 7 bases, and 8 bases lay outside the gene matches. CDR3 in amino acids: CASNPRTGPTDTQYF. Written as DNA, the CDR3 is TGTGCCAGTAACCCTCGGACAGGGCCCACAGATACGCAGTATTTT.

The CDR3 nucleotides read TGCGCCAGCAGCTTGGAGTATGGGGATTCACCCCTCCACTTT. Residues: CASSLEYGDSPLHF. The chain links TRBV5-1 to TRBJ1-6; D is uncertain. CDR1 is SGHRS and CDR2 is YFSETQ in the germline V gene. Trimming shortened V by 0 bases and J by 8 bases, and 9 bases separated the two germline ends. The CDR3 contains 14 residues.

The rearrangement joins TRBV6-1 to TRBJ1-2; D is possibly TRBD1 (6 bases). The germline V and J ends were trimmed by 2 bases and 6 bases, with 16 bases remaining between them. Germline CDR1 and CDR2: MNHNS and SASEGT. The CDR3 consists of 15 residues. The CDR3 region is CASSERTAATDGYTF. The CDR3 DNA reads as TGTGCCAGCAGTGAAAGGACAGCGGCCACAGATGGCTACACCTTC.

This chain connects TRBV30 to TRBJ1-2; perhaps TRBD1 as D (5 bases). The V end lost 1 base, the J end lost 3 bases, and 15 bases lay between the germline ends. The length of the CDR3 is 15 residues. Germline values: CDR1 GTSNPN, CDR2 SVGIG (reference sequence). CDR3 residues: CAWSGGGDSYYGYTF. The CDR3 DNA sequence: TGTGCCTGGAGTGGCGGCGGTGACAGCTACTATGGCTACACCTTC.

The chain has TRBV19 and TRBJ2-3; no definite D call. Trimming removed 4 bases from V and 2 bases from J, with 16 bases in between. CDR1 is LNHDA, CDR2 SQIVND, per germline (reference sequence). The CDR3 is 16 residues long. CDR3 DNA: TGTGCCAGTAGTACCCTCGCCCTAGAGCCCACAGATACGCAGTATTTT. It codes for CASSTLALEPTDTQYF.

The CDR3 DNA sequence: TGCGCCAGCGATAGCGGGAGGGCCCCGGATACGCAGTATTTT. It encodes CASDSGRAPDTQYF. This chain links TRBV5-1 with TRBJ2-3, with 11 bases lining up with TRBD2. Trimming cost V 7 bases and J 6 bases; bases outside gene matches: 7. The CDR3 has 14 amino acids. Germline V gene sequence: CDR1 SGHRS, CDR2 YFSETQ.

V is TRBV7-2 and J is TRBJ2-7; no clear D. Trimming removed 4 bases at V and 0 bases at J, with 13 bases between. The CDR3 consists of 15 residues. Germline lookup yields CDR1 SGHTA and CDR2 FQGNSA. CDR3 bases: TGTGCCAGCAGCTACCCGAGCCTAAGCTCCTACGAGCAGTACTTC. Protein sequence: CASSYPSLSSYEQYF.

CDR3 loop: CASSLASGFSYEQYF. CDR3 nucleotides: TGTGCCAGCAGCTTAGCGTCTGGCTTCTCCTACGAGCAGTACTTC. J is TRBJ2-7 and V is TRBV7-6; no definite D call. The germline V gene encodes CDR1 SGHVS and CDR2 FNYEAQ. Between the trimmed V and J ends, which lost 0 bases and 0 bases, there was a span of 9 bases. The CDR3 spans 15 residues. The full variable domain, rest sourced from reference TRBV7-6 and TRBJ2-7, is GAGVSQSPRYKVTKRGQDVALRCDPISGHVSLYWYRQALGQGPEFLTYFNYEAQQDKSGLPNDRFSAERPEGSISTLTIQRTEQRDSAMYRCASSLASGFSYEQYFGPGTRLTVT.

The CDR3 DNA is TGTGCCAGCAGCTCCCCCTGGGGGACCTCTGGAAACACCATATATTTT. It translates to CASSSPWGTSGNTIYF. The J gene is TRBJ1-3, the V gene TRBV11-2; D may be TRBD1 (5 bases). Germline-derived CDR1 and CDR2 are SGHAT and FQNNGV. The CDR3 covers 16 residues. With 4 bases removed from V and 0 bases from J, the gap between germline ends came to 13 bases.

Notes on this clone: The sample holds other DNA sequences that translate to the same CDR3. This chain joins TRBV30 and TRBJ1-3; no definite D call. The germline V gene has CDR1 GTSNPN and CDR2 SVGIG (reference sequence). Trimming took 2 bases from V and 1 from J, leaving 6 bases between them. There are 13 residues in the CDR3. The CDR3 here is CAWSPDSGNTIYF. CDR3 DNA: TGTGCCTGGAGTCCCGATTCTGGAAACACCATATATTTT. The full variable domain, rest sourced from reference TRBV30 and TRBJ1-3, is SQTIHQWPATLVQPVGSPLSLECTVEGTSNPNLYWYRQAAGRGLQLLFYSVGIGQISSEVPQNLSASRPQDRQFILSSKKLLLSDSGFYLCAWSPDSGNTIYFGEGSWLTVV.

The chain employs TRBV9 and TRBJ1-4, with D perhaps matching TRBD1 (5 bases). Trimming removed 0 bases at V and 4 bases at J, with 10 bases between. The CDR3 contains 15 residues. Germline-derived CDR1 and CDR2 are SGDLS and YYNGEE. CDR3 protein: CASSVDGTLNEKLFF. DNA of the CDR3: TGTGCCAGCAGCGTAGATGGGACCCTTAATGAAAAACTGTTTTTT.

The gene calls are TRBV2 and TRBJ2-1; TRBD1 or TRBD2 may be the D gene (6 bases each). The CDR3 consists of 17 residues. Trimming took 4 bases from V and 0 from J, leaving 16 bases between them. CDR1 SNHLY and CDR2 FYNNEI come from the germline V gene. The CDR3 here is CASSGGLASFSYNEQFF. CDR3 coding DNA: TGTGCCAGCAGTGGGGGGCTAGCGAGCTTCTCCTACAATGAGCAGTTCTTC.

For the CDR3, the DNA is TGTGCCAGCAGGGGGGGACTAGCCGGCGAGCAGTACTTC. This codes for CASRGGLAGEQYF. The chain links TRBV28 to TRBJ2-7, with TRBD2 matching over 9 bases. This CDR3 spans 13 amino acids. V lost 6 bases, J lost 6 bases, and 6 bases stayed unmatched. CDR1 MDHEN and CDR2 SYDVKM come from the germline V gene.

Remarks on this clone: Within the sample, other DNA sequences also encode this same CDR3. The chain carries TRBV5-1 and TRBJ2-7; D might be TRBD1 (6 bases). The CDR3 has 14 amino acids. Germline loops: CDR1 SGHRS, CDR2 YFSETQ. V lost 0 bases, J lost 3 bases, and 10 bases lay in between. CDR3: CASSLAGTYYEQYF. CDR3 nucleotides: TGCGCCAGCAGCTTGGCTGGGACATACTACGAGCAGTACTTC.